Listed here is a single T cell receptor beta chain. Its cognate antigen has yet to be identified. No base quality information exists; no much larger clone differs at one position. The sample belongs to a study of OX40 agonist ivuxolimab in advanced cancers. Some background on the complete study: The costimulatory receptor OX40 (CD134) was targeted by ivuxolimab, a fully human IgG2 agonistic monoclonal antibody. The monotherapy dose-escalation portion (N of about 52 patients) of the phase I ivuxolimab trial is reported in the paper. A male proportion of 82.7% and a mean age of roughly 58 years, ranging from 23 to 79, were recorded for the dose-escalation cohort. Partial responses occurred in three dose-escalation patients: two with cutaneous melanoma and one with hepatocellular carcinoma. Of the roughly 52 patients in dose escalation, about 20 had hepatocellular carcinoma, some 15 had melanoma, 9 had renal cell carcinoma and 9 had head and neck cancer. Prior anti-PD-1, anti-PD-L1 or anti-CTLA-4 therapy was permitted, and checkpoint inhibitors had been received by around 40% of dose-escalation patients. Intravenous ivuxolimab was administered to patients every 2 weeks at six dose levels: 0.01, 0.1, 0.3, 1.5, 3 and 10 mg/kg. Peripheral TCRbeta sequencing aimed to test whether ivuxolimab altered TCR sequence diversity and caused clonal T-cell expansion.

What the work shows at the level of the full study, not this receptor alone: At doses of 0.1 to 3.0 mg/kg, clonal expansion of both CD4+ and CD8+ T cells in blood was seen between baseline and week 6. In the 0.1-3.0 mg/kg groups, partial responders were among the patients with the lowest normalized peripheral clonal expansion, particularly in CD8+ T cells. Low levels of normalized T-cell clonal expansion were also seen in some nonresponding patients. Antigen specificity was not determined for the clonally expanded peripheral T cells. After ivuxolimab, CD8+ T cells had more expanded clones than CD4+ T cells on average.

Patients with autoimmune disease history or receiving systemic immunosuppression were excluded from the trial. Peripheral blood for TCR sequencing was drawn from every dose cohort at baseline, at cycle 4 day 1 and at cycle 7 day 1. The samples were taken from a phase I, first-in-human, multicenter, open-label dose-escalation trial of ivuxolimab. Adults with locally advanced or metastatic melanoma, renal cell, hepatocellular, or head and neck squamous cell carcinoma were enrolled in the trial. CD4+ and CD8+ T cells were sorted separately from peripheral blood before TCR sequencing. Genomic DNA was extracted from sorted cells for sequencing of the TCRbeta CDR3 region. TCRbeta CDR3 regions were sequenced using the immunoSEQ Assay. TCRdb carries this immuneACCESS record with in-frame sequences only. Its versions omit some clonotypes, under half of them owing to an unresolved V gene in the studies checked, with the rest unexplained. The sample has around 90,000 clones on record, about 91% of them singletons. 2% to 2.5% of the sample goes to the ten largest clones.

The CDR3 numbers 19 residues from cysteine through phenylalanine. CDR3 DNA is the only sequence kept; it has 57 bases, read in frame from the first base. CDR1 and CDR2, looked up from the germline V gene (reference sequence), are GTSNPN and SVGIG. V loses 0 bases at its end and J loses 1 base; junction bases beyond the gene matches: 12. Sequenced material: CD4+ or CD8+ T cells sorted from blood, taken in a trial of the OX40 agonist ivuxolimab. The sequence links TRBV30 to TRBJ2-1; 10 bases in the junction line up with TRBD2. This TCR derives from an adult with an advanced solid tumor such as melanoma, head and neck, liver or kidney cancer. The CDR3 protein: CAWSVRRAGGVGSYNEQFF. The DNA sequence is TGTGCCTGGAGTGTACGCAGAGCGGGAGGGGTTGGGTCCTACAATGAGCAGTTCTTC.